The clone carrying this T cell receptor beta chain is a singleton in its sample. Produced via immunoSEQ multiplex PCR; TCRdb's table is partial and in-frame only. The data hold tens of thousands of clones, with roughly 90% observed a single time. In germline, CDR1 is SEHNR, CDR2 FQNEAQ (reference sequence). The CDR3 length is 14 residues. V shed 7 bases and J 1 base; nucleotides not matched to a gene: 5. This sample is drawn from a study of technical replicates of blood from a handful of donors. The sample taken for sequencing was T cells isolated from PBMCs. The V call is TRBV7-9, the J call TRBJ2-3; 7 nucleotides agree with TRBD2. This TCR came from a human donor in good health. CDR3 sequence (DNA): TGTGCCAGCATCGCGGGAGATCGCACAGATACGCAGTATTTT. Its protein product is CASIAGDRTDTQYF. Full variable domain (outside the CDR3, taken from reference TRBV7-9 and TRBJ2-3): DTGVSQNPRHKITKRGQNVTFRCDPISEHNRLYWYRQTLGQGPEFLTYFQNEAQLEKSRLLSDRFSAERPKGSFSTLEIQRTEQGDSAMYLCASIAGDRTDTQYFGPGTRLTVL.